This is a list of T cell receptor beta chains from one sample in a study of human T cells and chemical hapten exposure. TCRdb ran MiXCR on the RACE reads and lists one entry per CDR3 protein. The sample lists around 380,000 distinct CDR3 sequences, 4.8% occurring once. This specimen consisted of whole blood, obtained in connection with sensitization to the hapten diphenylcyclopropenone (DPC). The source of these receptors is a woman aged 45-65 years with alopecia areata. Some clones in this sample may be carry-over from other donors' samples. CDR3s include the opening cysteine and the closing phenylalanine or tryptophan. The D gene is left open where the match is weak. Clone size is shown for a subset of rows, as once, few, many or a class of expanded clone.

TRBV2	TRBD2	TRBJ2-3	-	17	TGTGCCAGCAACGAGGGACTAGCGGGAGAAATAACAGATACGCAGTATTTT	CASNEGLAGEITDTQYF
TRBV12-3/TRBV12-4	-	TRBJ1-2	many	14	TGTGCCAGCAGTTCTCCCCTAAAGGCGGGCGGCTACACCTTC	CASSSPLKAGGYTF
TRBV12-3/TRBV12-4	-	TRBJ2-6	-	18	TGTGCCAGCCCCGCGCGGGACACCCTTCTCTCTGGGGCCAACGTCCTGACTTTC	CASPARDTLLSGANVLTF
TRBV9	-	TRBJ1-1	many	14	TGTGCCAGCAGCGCGGGACAACCGAACACTGAAGCTTTCTTT	CASSAGQPNTEAFF
TRBV3-1	-	TRBJ2-7	few	17	TGTGCCAGCAGCCAAGAGGGGTACGGGACTCCCCTTTACGAGCAGTACTTC	CASSQEGYGTPLYEQYF
TRBV30	TRBD1	TRBJ2-7	few	12	TGTGCCTGGAGTGCGGACAGGGTCGAGCAGTACTTC	CAWSADRVEQYF
TRBV29-1	TRBD1	TRBJ2-1	-	16	TGCAGCGTTGGGGGGAAGGACAGGGGAACCTACAATGAGCAGTTCTTC	CSVGGKDRGTYNEQFF
TRBV5-1	-	TRBJ1-1	-	15	TGCGCCAGCAGCCCGGAGGCAGGCGTGAGCACTGAAGCTTTCTTT	CASSPEAGVSTEAFF
TRBV9	-	TRBJ2-7	many	14	TGTGCCAGCAGCTTTGCGGCAGCTACCTACGAGCAGTACTTC	CASSFAAATYEQYF
TRBV5-4	-	TRBJ2-2	-	12	TGTGCCAGCAGCTCAGCCACCGGGGAGCTGTTTTTT	CASSSATGELFF
TRBV6-5	-	TRBJ2-3	many	16	TGTGCCAGCAGTTACCGACTACTTTCTAGCACAGATACGCAGTATTTT	CASSYRLLSSTDTQYF
TRBV28	-	TRBJ2-7	many	13	TGTGCCAGCAGTCCACCTCCCCGGGACGAGCAGTACTTC	CASSPPPRDEQYF
TRBV19	-	TRBJ2-1	many	12	TGTGCCAGTAGTACTGGGGCCCTTCCGGAGTTCTTC	CASSTGALPEFF
TRBV20-1	-	TRBJ2-7	-	16	TGCAGTGCTAGAGACCCGGCGGCTGGGGGGAACTACGAGCAGTACTTC	CSARDPAAGGNYEQYF
TRBV11-2	TRBD2	TRBJ2-1	-	20	TGTGCCAGCAGCTTATTCGAAAGCGGGAGCCCCGTGAGCTCCTACAATGAGCAGTTCTTC	CASSLFESGSPVSSYNEQFF